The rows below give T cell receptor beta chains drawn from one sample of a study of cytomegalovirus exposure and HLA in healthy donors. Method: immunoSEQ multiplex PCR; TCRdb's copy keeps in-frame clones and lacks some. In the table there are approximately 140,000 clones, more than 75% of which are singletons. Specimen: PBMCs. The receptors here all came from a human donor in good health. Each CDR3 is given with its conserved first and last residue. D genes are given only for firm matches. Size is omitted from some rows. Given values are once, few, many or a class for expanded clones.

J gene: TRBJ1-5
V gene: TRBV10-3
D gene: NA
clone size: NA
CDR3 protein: CAISEHSNQPQHF
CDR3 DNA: TGTGCCATCAGTGAACATAGCAATCAGCCCCAGCATTTT

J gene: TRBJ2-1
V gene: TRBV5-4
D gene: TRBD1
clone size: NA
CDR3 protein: CASSYGDSSYNEQFF
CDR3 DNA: TGTGCCAGCAGCTATGGGGACAGCTCCTACAATGAGCAGTTCTTC

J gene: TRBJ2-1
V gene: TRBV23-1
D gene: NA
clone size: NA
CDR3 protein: CASSHRKRQSSYNEQFF
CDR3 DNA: TGCGCCAGCAGTCATAGGAAGCGGCAGAGCTCCTACAATGAGCAGTTCTTC

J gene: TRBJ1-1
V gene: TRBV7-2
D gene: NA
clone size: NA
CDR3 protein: CASSLGQGATEAFF
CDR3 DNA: TGTGCCAGCAGCTTAGGCCAGGGTGCCACTGAAGCTTTCTTT

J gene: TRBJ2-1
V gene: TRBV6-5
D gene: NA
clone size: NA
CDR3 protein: CASSPRLGLQFF
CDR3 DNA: TGTGCCAGCAGTCCCCGACTAGGTCTGCAGTTCTTC

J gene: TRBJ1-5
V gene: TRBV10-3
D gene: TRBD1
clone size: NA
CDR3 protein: CAISRDRGSNQPQHF
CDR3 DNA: TGTGCCATCAGTAGGGACAGGGGTAGCAATCAGCCCCAGCATTTT

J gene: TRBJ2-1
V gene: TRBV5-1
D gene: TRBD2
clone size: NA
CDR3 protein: CASSLAIRGGAAGEQFF
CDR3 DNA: TGCGCCAGCAGCTTGGCCATCCGAGGCGGGGCAGCGGGAGAGCAGTTCTTC

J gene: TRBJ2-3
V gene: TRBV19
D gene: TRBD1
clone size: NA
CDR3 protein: CASRPGGSGDTQYF
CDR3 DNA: TGTGCCAGTAGGCCAGGGGGATCCGGAGATACGCAGTACTTT

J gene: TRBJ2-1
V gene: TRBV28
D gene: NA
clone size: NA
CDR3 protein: CASRPLRESSYNEQFF
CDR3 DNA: TGTGCCAGCAGGCCACTCAGGGAAAGCTCCTACAATGAGCAGTTCTTC

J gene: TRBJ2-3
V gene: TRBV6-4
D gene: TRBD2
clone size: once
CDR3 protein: CASSDSSSGGDTQYF
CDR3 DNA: TGTGCCAGCAGTGACTCGTCTAGCGGGGGGGATACGCAGTATTTT

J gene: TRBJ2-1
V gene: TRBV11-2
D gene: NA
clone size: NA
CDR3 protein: CASSLPSLGIYDEQFF
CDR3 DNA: TGTGCCAGCAGCCTACCTAGTCTCGGGATCTACGATGAGCAGTTCTTC

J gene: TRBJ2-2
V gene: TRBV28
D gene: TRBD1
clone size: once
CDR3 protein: CASSLGTDTGELFF
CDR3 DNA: TGTGCCAGCAGTTTGGGGACAGATACCGGGGAGCTGTTTTTT

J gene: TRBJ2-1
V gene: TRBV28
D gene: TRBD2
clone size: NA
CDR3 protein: CASSFRLAGYNEQFF
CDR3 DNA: TGTGCCAGCAGTTTCCGGCTAGCGGGGTACAATGAGCAGTTCTTC

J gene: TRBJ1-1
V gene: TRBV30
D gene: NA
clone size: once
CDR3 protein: CAWSVLPGEAFF
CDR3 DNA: TGTGCCTGGAGTGTACTCCCGGGGGAAGCTTTCTTT

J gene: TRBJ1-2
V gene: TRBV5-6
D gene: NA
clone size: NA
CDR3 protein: CASSLEGSLVSGYTF
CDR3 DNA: TGTGCCAGCAGCTTGGAAGGGAGCCTCGTCTCTGGCTACACCTTC

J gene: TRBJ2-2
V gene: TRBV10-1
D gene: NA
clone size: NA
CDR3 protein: CASSESRLAGELFF
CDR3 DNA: TGCGCCAGCAGTGAGTCGAGGCTAGCCGGGGAGCTGTTTTTT

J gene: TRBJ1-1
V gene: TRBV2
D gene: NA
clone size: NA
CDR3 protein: CASKGAGYEAFF
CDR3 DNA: TGTGCCAGCAAAGGGGCAGGATATGAGGCTTTCTTT

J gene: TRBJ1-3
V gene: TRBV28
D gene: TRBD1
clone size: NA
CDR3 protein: CASSLQGGRWSGNTIYF
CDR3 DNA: TGTGCCAGCAGTTTACAGGGGGGTCGTTGGTCTGGAAACACCATATATTTT

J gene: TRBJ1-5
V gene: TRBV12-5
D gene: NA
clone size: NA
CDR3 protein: CASVPGGADQPQHF
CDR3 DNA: TGTGCTAGTGTCCCTGGGGGGGCAGATCAGCCCCAGCATTTT

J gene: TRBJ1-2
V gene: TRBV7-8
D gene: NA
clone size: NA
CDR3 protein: CASSLGQTASTNYGYTF
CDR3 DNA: TGTGCCAGCAGCTTAGGCCAGACAGCCTCTACTAACTATGGCTACACCTTC

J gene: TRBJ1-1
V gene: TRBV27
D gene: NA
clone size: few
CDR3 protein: CASRTGVTEAFF
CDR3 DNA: TGTGCCAGCAGGACGGGGGTCACTGAAGCTTTCTTT

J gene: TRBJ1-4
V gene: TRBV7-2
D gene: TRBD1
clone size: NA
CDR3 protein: CASSLGQGAREKLFF
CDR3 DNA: TGTGCCAGCAGCCTGGGACAGGGGGCACGGGAAAAACTGTTTTTT

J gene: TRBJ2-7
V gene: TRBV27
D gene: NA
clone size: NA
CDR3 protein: CASSRRQSLGEQYF
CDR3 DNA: TGTGCCAGCAGCCGCAGACAGTCCCTCGGGGAGCAGTACTTC

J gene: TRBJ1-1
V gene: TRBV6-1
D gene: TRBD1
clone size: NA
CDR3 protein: CASSGARGDTEAFF
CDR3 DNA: TGTGCCAGCAGTGGGGCCAGGGGGGACACTGAAGCTTTCTTT

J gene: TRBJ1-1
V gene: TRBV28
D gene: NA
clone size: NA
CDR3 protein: CASSRGNSFF
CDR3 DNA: TGTGCCAGCAGTAGGGGGAACTCATTCTTT

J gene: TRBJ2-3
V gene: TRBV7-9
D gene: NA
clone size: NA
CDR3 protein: CASSFLTGSTDTQYF
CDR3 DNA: TGTGCCAGCAGCTTTTTGACGGGAAGCACAGATACGCAGTATTTT

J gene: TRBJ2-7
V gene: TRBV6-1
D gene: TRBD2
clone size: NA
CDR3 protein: CASSASGLAGAPYEQYF
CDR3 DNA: TGTGCCAGCAGTGCATCGGGACTAGCGGGAGCCCCCTACGAGCAGTACTTC

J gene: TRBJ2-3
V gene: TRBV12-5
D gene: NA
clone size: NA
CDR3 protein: CASGFLTGTDTQYF
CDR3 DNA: TGTGCTAGTGGTTTCCTCACGGGTACAGATACGCAGTATTTT

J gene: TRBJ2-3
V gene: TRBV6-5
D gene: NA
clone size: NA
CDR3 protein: CASSYGGIRSTDTQYF
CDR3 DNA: TGTGCCAGCAGTTACGGGGGGATCAGAAGCACAGATACGCAGTATTTT

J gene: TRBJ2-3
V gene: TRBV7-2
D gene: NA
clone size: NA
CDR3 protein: CASSFSRAWTRSDTQYF
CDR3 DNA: TGTGCCAGCAGCTTTTCCCGAGCGTGGACAAGATCAGATACGCAGTATTTT

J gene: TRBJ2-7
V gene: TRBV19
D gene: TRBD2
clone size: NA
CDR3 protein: CASSIQTGTSYEQYF
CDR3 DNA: TGTGCCAGTAGTATCCAAACCGGGACTAGCTACGAGCAGTACTTC

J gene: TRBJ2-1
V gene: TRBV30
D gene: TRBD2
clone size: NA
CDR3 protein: CAWSVASGVGEQFF
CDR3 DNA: TGTGCCTGGAGTGTGGCTAGCGGGGTGGGGGAGCAGTTCTTC

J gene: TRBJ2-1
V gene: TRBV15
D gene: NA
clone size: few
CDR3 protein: CATSSRGEQFF
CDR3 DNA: TGTGCCACCAGCAGTCGAGGCGAGCAGTTCTTC

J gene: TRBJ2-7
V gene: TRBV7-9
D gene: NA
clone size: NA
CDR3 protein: CASSPRALAKSSYEQYF
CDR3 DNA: TGTGCCAGCAGCCCCAGGGCCCTAGCGAAGAGCTCCTACGAGCAGTACTTC

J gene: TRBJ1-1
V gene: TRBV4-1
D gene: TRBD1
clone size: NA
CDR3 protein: CASSQPGQGLEAFF
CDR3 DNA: TGCGCCAGCAGCCAACCCGGACAGGGTCTCGAAGCTTTCTTT

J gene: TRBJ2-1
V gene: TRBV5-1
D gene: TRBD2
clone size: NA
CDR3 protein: CASSLLAVNEQFF
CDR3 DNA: TGCGCCAGCAGCTTACTAGCGGTCAATGAGCAGTTCTTC

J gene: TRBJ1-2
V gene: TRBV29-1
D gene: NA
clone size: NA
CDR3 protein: CSVESGYGYTF
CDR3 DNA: TGCAGCGTTGAATCAGGGTATGGCTACACCTTC

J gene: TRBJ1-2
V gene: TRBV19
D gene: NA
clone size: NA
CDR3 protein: CVSSTDSNYGYTF
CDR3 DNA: TGTGTCAGTAGTACGGACAGTAACTATGGCTACACCTTC

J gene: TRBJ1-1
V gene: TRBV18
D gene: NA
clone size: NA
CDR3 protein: CASSQQGIKYPAFF
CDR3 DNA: TGTGCCAGCTCACAGCAGGGGATAAAGTATCCAGCTTTCTTT

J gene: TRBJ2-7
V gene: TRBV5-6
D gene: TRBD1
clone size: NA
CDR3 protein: CASSWDRGNEQYF
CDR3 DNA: TGTGCCAGCAGCTGGGACAGGGGCAACGAGCAGTACTTC

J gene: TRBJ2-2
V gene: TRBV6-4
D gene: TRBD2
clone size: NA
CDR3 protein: CASSSGSTGELFF
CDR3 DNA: TGTGCCAGCAGTAGCGGGAGCACCGGGGAGCTGTTTTTT

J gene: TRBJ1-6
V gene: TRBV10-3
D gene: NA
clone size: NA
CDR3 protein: CAISEGVYSPLHF
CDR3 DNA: TGTGCCATCAGTGAAGGGGTATATTCACCCCTCCACTTT

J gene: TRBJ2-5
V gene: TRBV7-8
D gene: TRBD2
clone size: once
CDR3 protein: CASSPLAASGSQETQYF
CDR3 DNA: TGTGCCAGCAGCCCCCTCGCGGCTAGCGGGAGTCAGGAGACCCAGTACTTC

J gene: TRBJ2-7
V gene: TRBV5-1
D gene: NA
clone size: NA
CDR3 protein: CASSRDRTSYEQYF
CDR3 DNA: TGCGCCAGCAGCAGAGACAGGACCTCCTACGAGCAGTACTTC

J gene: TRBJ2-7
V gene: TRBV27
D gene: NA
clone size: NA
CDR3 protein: CASSLTGFYNEQYF
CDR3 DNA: TGTGCCAGCAGTTTAACCGGGTTCTATAACGAGCAGTACTTC

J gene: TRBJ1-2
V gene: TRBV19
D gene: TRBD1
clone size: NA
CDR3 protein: CASRWDRGANYGYTF
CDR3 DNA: TGTGCCAGTCGATGGGACAGGGGAGCTAACTATGGCTACACCTTC

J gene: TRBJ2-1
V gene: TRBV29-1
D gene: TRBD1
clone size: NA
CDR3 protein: CSVEDPRGQWNEQFF
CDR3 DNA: TGCAGCGTTGAAGACCCCAGGGGGCAATGGAATGAGCAGTTCTTC

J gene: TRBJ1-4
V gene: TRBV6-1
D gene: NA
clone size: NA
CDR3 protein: CASSEAGLGEKLFF
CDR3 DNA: TGTGCCAGCAGCGAGGCAGGGTTGGGTGAAAAACTGTTTTTT

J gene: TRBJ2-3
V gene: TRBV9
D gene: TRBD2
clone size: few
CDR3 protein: CASSVGGGTQYF
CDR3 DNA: TGTGCCAGCAGCGTAGGGGGGGGTACGCAGTATTTT

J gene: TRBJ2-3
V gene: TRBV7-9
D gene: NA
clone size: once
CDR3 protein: CSSSLVEDTQYF
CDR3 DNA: TGTTCCAGCAGCTTAGTGGAGGATACGCAGTATTTT

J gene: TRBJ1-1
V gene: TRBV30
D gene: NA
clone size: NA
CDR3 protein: CAWSAQDNTEAFF
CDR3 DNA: TGTGCCTGGAGTGCACAGGACAACACTGAAGCTTTCTTT

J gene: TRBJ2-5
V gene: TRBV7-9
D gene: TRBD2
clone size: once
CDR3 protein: CASSHPGLAGGEQYF
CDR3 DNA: TGTGCCAGCAGCCATCCGGGACTAGCCGGAGGGGAGCAGTACTTC

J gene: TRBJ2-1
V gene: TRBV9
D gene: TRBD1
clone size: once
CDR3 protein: CASSGWTGNEQFF
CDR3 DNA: TGTGCCAGCAGCGGATGGACAGGTAATGAGCAGTTCTTC

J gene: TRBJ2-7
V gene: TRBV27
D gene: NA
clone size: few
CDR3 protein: CASSPPWRGGESSYEQYF
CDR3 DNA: TGTGCCAGCAGTCCTCCCTGGAGGGGCGGAGAGAGCTCCTACGAGCAGTACTTC

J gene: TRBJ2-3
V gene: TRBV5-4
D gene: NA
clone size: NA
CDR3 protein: CASSLAGFGADTQYF
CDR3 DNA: TGTGCCAGCAGCTTGGCGGGGTTTGGCGCAGATACGCAGTATTTT

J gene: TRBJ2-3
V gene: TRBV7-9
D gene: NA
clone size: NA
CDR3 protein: CASSYWGRGTDTQYF
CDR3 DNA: TGTGCCAGCAGCTATTGGGGGAGGGGGACAGATACGCAGTATTTT

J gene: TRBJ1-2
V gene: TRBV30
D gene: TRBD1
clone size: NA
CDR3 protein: CAWSVSRGQNYGYIF
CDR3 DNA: TGTGCCTGGAGTGTTTCCAGGGGGCAAAACTATGGCTACATCTTC

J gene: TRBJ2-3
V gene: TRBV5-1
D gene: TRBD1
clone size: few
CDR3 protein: CASSPEDRGTDTQYF
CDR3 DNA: TGCGCCAGCAGCCCGGAGGACAGGGGCACAGATACGCAGTATTTT